The 26 T cell receptor beta chains listed next were all sequenced from one sample in a study of T-cell reconstitution after alpha-beta-depleted transplantation in children. A library of TCRbeta sequences, prepared with unique molecular identifiers, was generated. TCRdb ran MiXCR on the PCR reads and lists one entry per CDR3 protein. Of around 300,000 distinct CDR3 sequences listed, roughly 12% are singletons. Sequencing was performed on peripheral blood, taken 180 days after TCRalphabeta/CD19-depleted stem cell transplant. These receptors were obtained from a male patient aged 2 to 10 who had a stem cell transplant for chronic granulomatous disease, so the T cells may come from the graft donor.

This clonotype was picked up many times. J is TRBJ2-2 and V is TRBV20-1, with D possibly TRBD1 on 5 matching bases. The V end was cut by 6 bases, the J end by 7 bases, with 15 bases between. The CDR3 runs to 13 residues. Germline lookup yields CDR1 DFQATT and CDR2 SNEGSKA (reference sequence). Here the CDR3 reads CSATEDRNGELFF. CDR3 coding DNA: TGCAGTGCCACCGAAGACAGAAACGGGGAGCTGTTTTTT.

In its sample, this clonotype was seen a few times. Here the CDR3 reads CASSLTGEENTGELFF. The CDR3 bases are TGTGCCAGCAGCCTCACGGGGGAGGAGAACACCGGGGAGCTGTTTTTT. The chain combines TRBV3-1 with TRBJ2-2; the D gene is possibly TRBD2 (6 bases). Trimming took off 4 bases at V and 1 base at J, with 13 bases between the two ends. The CDR3 has 16 residues. CDR1 is LGHDT and CDR2 is YNNKEL in the germline V gene (reference sequence).

This clonotype was observed many times. The rearrangement links TRBV4-3 to TRBJ2-3, with D perhaps TRBD1 or TRBD2 (6 bases each). The V and J ends lost 1 base and 2 bases respectively, with 10 bases between them. Germline CDR1 is LGHNA and CDR2 is YSLEER. This CDR3 is 15 amino acids long. In DNA form, the CDR3 reads TGCGCCAGCAGCCAAGGGAGGGGGTTCACAGATACGCAGTATTTT. It is translated as CASSQGRGFTDTQYF.

This clonotype was recorded at least ten times. This rearrangement joins TRBV12-3 or TRBV12-4 to TRBJ2-1; 9 nucleotides align to TRBD1. The CDR3 length is 14 residues. Trimming cost V 5 bases and J 2 bases; bases outside gene matches: 1. The CDR3 DNA sequence: TGTGCCAGCAGTGACAGGGGGGCCTACAATGAGCAGTTCTTC. The encoded protein is CASSDRGAYNEQFF.

In its sample, this clonotype was seen many times. The CDR3 loop reads CASSSGLAGGRTDTQYF. The CDR3 DNA reads TGCGCCAGCAGCTCGGGACTAGCGGGGGGCCGCACAGATACGCAGTATTTT. The chain is built from TRBV5-1 and TRBJ2-3; 15 bases fit TRBD2. Looked up from germline, CDR1 is SGHRS and CDR2 is YFSETQ. This CDR3 contains 17 residues. Trimming at V came to 3 bases and at J to 1 base, leaving 3 bases not matched to a gene.

This clonotype was counted at least ten times. The rearrangement joins TRBV7-6 to TRBJ2-5; D unclear. The germline CDR1 and CDR2 sequences are SGHVS and FNYEAQ. V was pared by 2 bases and J by 0 bases, with 10 bases between. This CDR3 is built from 15 residues. The CDR3, as DNA: TGTGCCAGCAGCTTATCGGGCGGCTACCAAGAGACCCAGTACTTC. It yields the protein CASSLSGGYQETQYF.

This clonotype was counted many times. The CDR3 loop reads CASSLDGRAGGLETQYF. The CDR3 bases are TGTGCCAGCAGTTTAGACGGTCGGGCCGGGGGGCTAGAGACCCAGTACTTC. The rearrangement joins TRBV12-3 or TRBV12-4 to TRBJ2-5, with D perhaps TRBD2 (7 bases). The CDR3 length is 17 residues. V was shortened by 1 base and J by 4 bases, with 19 bases between the two germline ends.

This clonotype has at least ten counts. This chain connects TRBV6-2 or TRBV6-3 to TRBJ2-1; possible D gene TRBD2, 5 bases. Trimming removed 8 bases from V and 5 bases from J, with 13 bases in between. Germline lookup yields CDR1 MNHEY and CDR2 SVGEGT. The CDR3 sequence is 13 residues long. The CDR3 DNA reads as TGTGCCAGCGGTGGAGGCAGCCACAATGAGCAGTTCTTC. Translating gives CASGGGSHNEQFF.

This clonotype was observed at least ten times. The chain carries TRBV20-1 and TRBJ1-5; D not resolved. The CDR3 contains 14 residues. Trimming removed 5 bases from V and 7 bases from J, with 18 bases in between. Germline lookup yields CDR1 DFQATT and CDR2 SNEGSKA (reference sequence). CDR3 sequence: CSAPSDAWGQPQHF. The CDR3 DNA reads TGCAGTGCTCCCTCTGACGCGTGGGGACAGCCCCAGCATTTT.

This clonotype was picked up many times. The chain carries TRBV12-3 or TRBV12-4 and TRBJ1-2; no definite D call. Trimming stripped 6 bases from V and 1 base from J, with 9 bases between. The CDR3 contains 13 residues. The CDR3 sequence: CASSPTLNYGYTF. CDR3 DNA: TGTGCCAGCAGCCCCACACTTAACTATGGCTACACCTTC.

This clonotype was seen ten or more times. This chain joins TRBV2 and TRBJ2-7; 7 nucleotides align to TRBD1. The CDR3 runs 14 residues. V was pared by 3 bases and J by 3 bases, with 5 bases of the junction left unmatched. In germline, CDR1 is SNHLY, CDR2 FYNNEI. The CDR3 DNA is TGTGCCAGCAGTGACCAGGGGGAACACTACGAGCAGTACTTC. Amino acid sequence: CASSDQGEHYEQYF.

This clonotype was picked up many times. The chain links TRBV12-3 or TRBV12-4 to TRBJ2-2; unclear D gene. Trimming removed 3 bases at V and 3 bases at J, with 5 bases between. The CDR3 has 13 amino acids. CDR3 loop: CASSFADTGELFF. The CDR3 DNA is TGTGCCAGCAGTTTCGCGGACACCGGGGAGCTGTTTTTT.

This clonotype was recorded many times. V usage is TRBV4-2 and J usage is TRBJ2-1; maybe TRBD2 (6 bases). The CDR3 consists of 17 residues. Trimming removed 2 bases at V and 0 bases at J, with 14 bases between. The germline CDR1 and CDR2 sequences are LGHNA and YNFKEQ. The CDR3 DNA is TGTGCCAGCAGCCAACCCCCGTGGAGGGACTCCTACAATGAGCAGTTCTTC. It codes for CASSQPPWRDSYNEQFF.

In its sample, this clonotype was seen many times. The J gene is TRBJ2-7, the V gene TRBV4-3; 7 nucleotides agree with TRBD1. The CDR3 covers 13 residues. Germline-derived CDR1 and CDR2 are LGHNA and YSLEER. V lost 0 bases and J lost 7; bases outside the gene matches: 3. For the CDR3, the DNA is TGCGCCAGCAGCCAAGAAGGGGGACAGGAGCAGTACTTC. Amino acids: CASSQEGGQEQYF.

This clonotype was seen many times. The chain joins TRBV5-1 to TRBJ1-1; no clear D gene. Germline V lookup: CDR1 SGHRS, CDR2 YFSETQ. The CDR3 has 12 residues. V lost 5 bases and J lost 6, with 11 bases in between. CDR3 sequence (DNA): TGCGCCAGCAGAATTGGACTGGCTGAAGCTTTCTTT. Translation gives CASRIGLAEAFF.

This clonotype has ten or more counts. The chain uses TRBV28 and TRBJ2-7; D may be TRBD1 (6 bases). The CDR3 runs to 12 residues. Trimming took 7 bases from V and 2 from J, leaving 9 bases between them. From germline, CDR1 is MDHEN and CDR2 SYDVKM. CDR3 sequence reads: CASKQGPYEQYF. The DNA of the CDR3 is TGTGCCAGCAAACAGGGCCCCTACGAGCAGTACTTC. Filled out from reference TRBV28 and TRBJ2-7, the complete variable domain reads DVKVTQSSRYLVKRTGEKVFLECVQDMDHENMFWYRQDPGLGLRLIYFSYDVKMKEKGDIPEGYSVSREKKERFSLILESASTNQTSMYLCASKQGPYEQYFGPGTRLTVT.

Only one count was recorded for this clonotype. A much bigger clone sits one base away, suggesting this may be a read error. The V and J genes are TRBV28 and TRBJ2-2, with D perhaps matching TRBD1 (5 bases). Trimming cost V 6 bases and J 7 bases, with 15 bases left between them. CDR1 and CDR2 from the germline V gene are MDHEN and SYDVKM. The CDR3 contains 14 residues. DNA of the CDR3: TGTGCCAGCAGCTCGACAGTTTGGTGCGGGGAGCTGTTTTTT. It translates to CASSSTVWCGELFF.

CDR3 loop: CASSPRTSGAGTQYF. The CDR3 nucleotides are TGTGCCAGCAGCCCCCGGACCTCGGGCGCTGGGACCCAGTACTTC. The chain recombines TRBV5-4 with TRBJ2-5; no clear D gene. V was shortened by 4 bases and J by 7 bases, with 20 bases between the two germline ends. The germline CDR1 and CDR2 sequences are SGHNT and YYREEE (reference sequence). The CDR3 sequence is 15 residues long. The full variable domain, with the rest looked up from reference TRBV5-4 and TRBJ2-5, is ETGVTQSPTHLIKTRGQQVTLRCSSQSGHNTVSWYQQALGQGPQFIFQYYREEENGRGNFPPRFSGLQFPNYSSELNVNALELDDSALYLCASSPRTSGAGTQYFGPGTRLLVL.

V usage is TRBV2 and J usage is TRBJ2-1, with TRBD2 matching 7 bases. Trimming removed 8 bases from V and 8 bases from J; junction bases left unmatched: 15. CDR3 length equals 15 residues. Germline V gene data show CDR1 as SNHLY and CDR2 as FYNNEI. The CDR3: CASATGTTFSDEQFF. Here the CDR3 DNA reads TGTGCCAGCGCAACCGGGACTACGTTCTCTGATGAGCAGTTCTTC.

This clonotype has ten or more counts. The CDR3 sequence: CSAIGLSETQYF. For the CDR3, the DNA is TGCAGTGCTATAGGACTATCAGAGACCCAGTACTTC. The rearrangement links TRBV20-1 to TRBJ2-5; weak D call: TRBD2 (6 bases). Trimming pared 4 bases from V and 4 bases from J, leaving 10 bases between. From germline, CDR1 is DFQATT and CDR2 SNEGSKA (reference sequence). The CDR3 length is 12 residues.

This clonotype was counted at least ten times. V gene TRBV7-2 combines with J gene TRBJ2-4; possible D gene TRBD2, 6 bases. The CDR3 has 15 amino acids. The germline gives CDR1 SGHTA, CDR2 FQGNSA. Trimming cost V 2 bases and J 0 bases, with 8 bases left between them. The CDR3 region has the DNA TGTGCCAGCAGCTTAAGCGGGCTAGCCAAAAACATTCAGTACTTC. Translating it yields CASSLSGLAKNIQYF.

Remarks on this clonotype: A much more abundant neighbour one base away suggests this may be a read error. This sequence joins TRBV7-3 and TRBJ2-3; possibly TRBD1 or TRBD2 for D (6 bases each). This CDR3 spans 15 amino acids. The germline V gene has CDR1 SGHTA and CDR2 FQGTGA. The CDR3: CVSSPGAHPTDTQYF. As DNA, the CDR3 is TGTGTCAGCAGCCCGGGGGCCCACCCTACCGATACGCAGTATTTT.

Many counts were recorded for this clonotype. This chain connects TRBV7-9 to TRBJ2-2; D is unclear. CDR1 and CDR2 (germline): SEHNR, FQNEAQ (reference sequence). Trimming left V 5 bases short and J 8 bases short, with 9 bases between. The CDR3 has 12 amino acids. CDR3 protein: CASSPGFGELFF. The DNA of the CDR3 is TGTGCCAGCAGCCCCGGTTTTGGGGAGCTGTTTTTT.

This clonotype has at least ten counts. The V gene is TRBV20-1, the J gene TRBJ2-7; possible D gene TRBD2, 6 bases. The CDR3 sequence is 14 residues long. Germline V gives CDR1 DFQATT, CDR2 SNEGSKA (reference sequence). Trimming stripped 4 bases from V and 5 bases from J, with 18 bases between. The CDR3 loop is CSATDRGSLHEQYF. CDR3 nucleotides: TGCAGTGCTACCGACCGGGGGAGTTTGCACGAGCAGTACTTC.

At least ten counts were recorded for this clonotype. The chain recombines TRBV6-2 or TRBV6-3 with TRBJ2-3; D perhaps matches TRBD2 (6 bases). This CDR3 comprises 16 residues. The V end lost 0 bases, the J end lost 4 bases, and 14 bases lay between the germline ends. In germline, CDR1 is MNHEY, CDR2 SVGEGT. CDR3 DNA sequence: TGTGCCAGCAGTTACTCTCTGGAGGGGACCTCAGATACGCAGTATTTT. Translated: CASSYSLEGTSDTQYF.

This clonotype showed up many times. V and J are TRBV11-2 and TRBJ2-1, with 8 positions matching TRBD1. The ends lost 6 bases at V and 4 bases at J; junction bases unmatched: 2. CDR3 size: 13 residues. CDR1 and CDR2 from the germline V gene are SGHAT and FQNNGV. CDR3 bases: TGTGCCAGCAGTCGGACAGGGTACAATGAGCAGTTCTTC. Translation gives CASSRTGYNEQFF.